The present T cell receptor beta chain was sequenced within a study of sequential checkpoint blockade in melanoma. CDR1 SGHRS and CDR2 YFSETQ come from the germline V gene. Between the trimmed V and J ends, which lost 2 bases and 0 bases, there was a span of 8 bases. The CDR3 spans 14 residues. The repertoire was sequenced with immunoSEQ multiplex PCR; TCRdb's copy has only in-frame clones and lacks some. The data contain around 39,000 clones, almost 85% of them seen just once; the ten biggest clones take up less than 7%. The treatment was: randomized to nivolumab then ipilimumab (arm A) or the reverse (arm B).

The J gene is TRBJ1-1, the V gene TRBV5-1; a weak D match, TRBD1 (5 bases). The material was CD8+ T cells sorted from blood (inferred from file names), obtained from a patient given nivolumab and ipilimumab in sequence. The receptor was derived from a human donor with melanoma. CDR3 residues: CASSLEDMNTEAFF. CDR3 DNA sequence: TGCGCCAGCAGCTTAGAGGACATGAACACTGAAGCTTTCTTT. The full variable domain, with the rest looked up from reference TRBV5-1 and TRBJ1-1, is KAGVTQTPRYLIKTRGQQVTLSCSPISGHRSVSWYQQTPGQGLQFLFEYFSETQRNKGNFPGRFSGRQFSNSRSEMNVSTLELGDSALYLCASSLEDMNTEAFFGQGTRLTVV.